This T cell receptor (beta chain) is drawn from a study of tumor-infiltrating lymphocytes in primary liver carcinoma. Overall study context: The tumors ranged from about 4 to 11 cm across and fell within stage T1-T3 N0M0.

This clonotype is large (0.1 to 1%) within its sample. TCR beta cDNA was made from around 520 ng total RNA with a constant-region primer. Employing slightly modified ARM-PCR, three nested multiplex PCR rounds were run, and these gave rise to the TCR beta libraries. TCRdb re-called the multiplex PCR reads with MiXCR, one entry per CDR3 protein. The sample has approximately 23,000 distinct CDR3 sequences; about 84% are singletons. Unsorted bulk tissue, about 19-32 mg of it, served as the source for co-extraction of RNA and DNA. Infection with HBV was chronic in patients; they were treatment-naive. Every tumor sample had over 85% viable tumor cells. The material sequenced was liver tumor tissue from sampling region 2. Subset meaning: tumor region T2, inferior pole. The source is a woman aged 30 to 39 with primary liver carcinoma and hepatitis B virus infection.

The CDR3 protein is CAWKVLGAALGTQYF. CDR3 coding DNA: TGTGCCTGGAAGGTCTTGGGCGCGGCCCTAGGGACCCAGTACTTC. This rearrangement joins TRBV30 to TRBJ2-5, with D unresolved. V was cut by 4 bases and J by 7 bases, with 22 bases left in between. The CDR3 is 15 amino acids. CDR1 is GTSNPN and CDR2 is SVGIG in the germline V gene (reference sequence).